This TCR beta chain was sequenced during a study of T cell changes during pregnancy in multiple sclerosis. The germline CDR1 and CDR2 sequences are MRHNA and SNTAGT. V lost 6 bases, J lost 0 bases, and 5 bases stayed unmatched. This CDR3 has 16 amino acids. Clones were sequenced by immunoSEQ multiplex PCR, and TCRdb holds only the in-frame ones, with some missing. The sample yields 26,000 or so clones, 89% seen once. Sequences were derived from CD8+ T cells from peripheral blood mononuclear cells, sampled in the second trimester of pregnancy. This sequence was found in a female donor with multiple sclerosis, enrolled in a pregnancy study. This chain joins TRBV6-4 and TRBJ2-1, with 10 bases aligning to TRBD2. The chain's CDR3 is CASREREGSSYNEQFF. The CDR3 DNA follows: TGTGCCAGCAGGGAGCGGGAGGGGAGCTCCTACAATGAGCAGTTCTTC.